The 21 T cell receptor beta chains presented below share a single source sample, sequenced in a study of blood T cell repertoires in COVID-19. Generated by immunoSEQ multiplex PCR, the TCRdb table keeps only in-frame clones and is missing some. The sample shows around 250,000 clones, 75% to 90% of them seen only once. The sequencing input was PBMCs or T cells enriched from blood (not recorded which). The receptors shown here come from a man aged 50-59 years who had been exposed to COVID-19.

This chain connects TRBV7-9 to TRBJ2-3; tentatively, D is TRBD2 (5 bases). Germline V gene sequence: CDR1 SEHNR, CDR2 FQNEAQ (reference sequence). Trimming cost V 4 bases and J 3 bases, with 20 bases left between them. The CDR3 consists of 17 residues. The CDR3 DNA follows: TGTGCCAGCAGCTCTAGGGCCAGCGGTACGAGGACAGATACGCAGTATTTT. It yields the protein CASSSRASGTRTDTQYF.

The rearrangement uses TRBV7-2 and TRBJ2-7; TRBD2 is a possible D gene (5 bases). There are 15 residues in the CDR3. Germline CDR1 and CDR2: SGHTA and FQGNSA. Trimming stripped 2 bases from V and 2 bases from J, with 13 bases between. Written as DNA, the CDR3 is TGTGCCAGCAGCTTAAGGGCTAGCAGTACCTACGAGCAGTACGTC. This gives the protein CASSLRASSTYEQYV.

The gene calls are TRBV7-9 and TRBJ1-1; D unresolved. The CDR3 totals 12 residues. Per the germline V gene, CDR1 is SEHNR and CDR2 is FQNEAQ (reference sequence). With 2 bases removed from V and 3 bases from J, the gap between germline ends came to 4 bases. Here the CDR3 reads CASSLQDTEAFF. DNA for the CDR3: TGTGCCAGCAGCTTACAGGACACTGAAGCTTTCTTT.

Remarks on this clone: Other DNA sequences in this specimen translate into the identical CDR3. V and J are TRBV5-1 and TRBJ2-2, with a tentative D call TRBD1 (6 bases). V was clipped by 2 bases and J by 2 bases, with 10 bases between them. From germline, CDR1 is SGHRS and CDR2 YFSETQ. The CDR3 runs 15 residues. The CDR3 region is CASSFRGSNTGELFF. In DNA form, the CDR3 reads TGCGCCAGCAGCTTTAGGGGGAGTAACACCGGGGAGCTGTTTTTT.

The genes are TRBV9 and TRBJ2-1; TRBD2 agrees at 10 bases. The CDR3 sequence is 16 residues long. V lost 0 bases, J lost 8 bases, and 8 bases stayed unmatched. Germline V gene sequence: CDR1 SGDLS, CDR2 YYNGEE. Here the CDR3 reads CASSVALAGTQHEQFF. CDR3 DNA: TGTGCCAGCAGCGTAGCACTAGCGGGGACGCAACATGAGCAGTTCTTC.

The chain combines TRBV28 with TRBJ2-1, with a possible D match to TRBD2 (7 bases). The CDR3 is 15 residues long. Per the germline V gene, CDR1 is MDHEN and CDR2 is SYDVKM. V was trimmed by 2 bases and J by 2 bases, leaving 10 bases between them. Here the CDR3 reads CASSLTGGPYNEQFF. CDR3 sequence (DNA): TGTGCCAGCAGTTTAACGGGGGGCCCCTACAATGAGCAGTTCTTC.

The chain uses TRBV28 and TRBJ1-6; weak D call: TRBD1 (6 bases). CDR3 length: 15 amino acids. Trimming cost V 6 bases and J 6 bases, with 15 bases left between them. The germline gives CDR1 MDHEN, CDR2 SYDVKM. CDR3 amino acids: CASRPTGRSNSPLHF. CDR3 nucleotides: TGTGCCAGCAGGCCAACAGGGCGATCTAATTCACCCCTCCACTTT.

V usage is TRBV27 and J usage is TRBJ2-5, with 12 bases identical to TRBD2. V shed 1 base, J shed 0 bases, and the junction held 6 bases outside the gene matches. The CDR3 is 18 residues long. The germline CDR1 and CDR2 sequences are MNHEY and SMNVEV (reference sequence). CDR3 residues: CASSLFGLAGRYQETQYF. The CDR3 DNA reads TGTGCCAGCAGTTTATTTGGACTAGCGGGGCGTTACCAAGAGACCCAGTACTTC.

This chain uses TRBV25-1 with TRBJ1-5; 7 bases line up with TRBD1. Trimming took 4 bases from V and 7 from J; bases not matched to a gene: 7. CDR3 size: 14 residues. Germline CDR1 MGHDK, CDR2 SYGVNS. Written as DNA, the CDR3 is TGTGCCAGCAGTGTAACAGGGGACCCCCAGCCCCAGCATTTT. Translated, it gives CASSVTGDPQPQHF.

This sequence joins TRBV27 and TRBJ1-1; 10 bases align to TRBD1. The germline V gene has CDR1 MNHEY and CDR2 SMNVEV (reference sequence). J was trimmed by 3 bases and V by 5 bases; bases with no gene match: 6. The CDR3 totals 15 residues. Here the CDR3 reads CASSGWGQGYTEAFF. For the CDR3, the DNA is TGTGCCAGCAGTGGCTGGGGACAGGGGTACACTGAAGCTTTCTTT.

The rearrangement links TRBV3-1 (or the pseudogene TRBV3-2) to TRBJ1-6; 9 bases align to TRBD1. Germline loops: CDR1 LGHDT, CDR2 YNNKEL (reference sequence). This CDR3 has 15 amino acids. The trim removed 1 base at V and 7 bases at J, leaving 2 bases unmatched. The CDR3 sequence is CASSQGDRDNSPLHF. CDR3 coding DNA: TGTGCCAGCAGCCAAGGGGACAGGGACAATTCACCCCTCCACTTT.

This clone is a singleton in its sample. The V gene is TRBV5-1, the J gene TRBJ1-5; D is perhaps TRBD1 (6 bases). Germline V gene sequence: CDR1 SGHRS, CDR2 YFSETQ. The CDR3 extends over 15 amino acids. V dropped 1 base and J dropped 6 bases, with 14 bases sitting between them. The CDR3 here is CASSLSGHQGQPQHF. The CDR3 region has the DNA TGCGCCAGCAGCTTGTCGGGACACCAGGGTCAGCCCCAGCATTTT. Together with reference TRBV5-1 and TRBJ1-5, the CDR3 gives the full variable domain: KAGVTQTPRYLIKTRGQQVTLSCSPISGHRSVSWYQQTPGQGLQFLFEYFSETQRNKGNFPGRFSGRQFSNSRSEMNVSTLELGDSALYLCASSLSGHQGQPQHFGDGTRLSIL.

For the CDR3, the DNA is TGCGCCAGCAGCTTGGACAGGAATAATGAAAAACTGTTTTTT. This translates into CASSLDRNNEKLFF. The chain combines TRBV5-1 with TRBJ1-4, with D possibly being TRBD1 (5 bases). The V and J ends lost 0 bases and 4 bases respectively, with 7 bases between them. The CDR3 loop spans 14 amino acids. Per germline, CDR1 SGHRS and CDR2 YFSETQ. Looking up the rest from reference TRBV5-1 and TRBJ1-4 gives the full variable domain: KAGVTQTPRYLIKTRGQQVTLSCSPISGHRSVSWYQQTPGQGLQFLFEYFSETQRNKGNFPGRFSGRQFSNSRSEMNVSTLELGDSALYLCASSLDRNNEKLFFGSGTQLSVL.

The chain couples TRBV28 to TRBJ2-7; perhaps TRBD2 as D (5 bases). Germline V gene lookup returns CDR1 MDHEN and CDR2 SYDVKM. The CDR3 has 14 amino acids. V lost 6 bases and J lost 2, with 14 bases in between. CDR3 loop: CASSASIPPYEQYV. CDR3 sequence (DNA): TGTGCCAGCAGCGCTAGCATTCCCCCCTACGAGCAGTACGTC.

This clone was observed a few times. The rearrangement links TRBV28 to TRBJ1-2, with D maybe TRBD1 (5 bases). The germline V gene has CDR1 MDHEN and CDR2 SYDVKM. This CDR3 comprises 15 residues. The ends were cut back, 5 bases at V and 5 bases at J, with 18 bases in the middle. The CDR3 region has the DNA TGTGCCAGCAGTGAAATTTGGCGGAGGGGATATGGCTACACCTTC. It translates to CASSEIWRRGYGYTF.

The genes are TRBV19 and TRBJ1-1, with 7 nucleotides matching TRBD1. The CDR3 covers 16 residues. Germline V gives CDR1 LNHDA, CDR2 SQIVND (reference sequence). V shed 5 bases, J shed 5 bases, and the junction held 14 bases outside the gene matches. This CDR3 reads CASSGNPTGRRTEAFF. The CDR3 DNA reads as TGTGCCAGTAGTGGGAATCCGACAGGGAGGAGGACTGAAGCTTTCTTT.

The CDR3 nucleotides are TGTGCCAGCAGTTCAACCGGGACAGGGGATGTTGGCTACACCTTC. It codes for CASSSTGTGDVGYTF. The gene calls are TRBV28 and TRBJ1-2; the match to TRBD1 covers 10 bases. This CDR3 has 15 amino acids. Looked up from germline, CDR1 is MDHEN and CDR2 is SYDVKM. J gave up 7 bases and V 4 bases, and 9 bases lay outside the gene matches.

The rearrangement uses TRBV19 and TRBJ1-2; TRBD1 agrees at 8 bases. Germline assignment: CDR1 LNHDA and CDR2 SQIVND (reference sequence). V dropped 8 bases and J dropped 7; count of bases not matched to a gene: 18. The CDR3 spans 16 residues. CDR3 in DNA: TGTGCCAGTCGACCAGGGGGCATAAACCAGGGTCTTGGCTACACCTTC. Its protein is CASRPGGINQGLGYTF. The complete variable domain, with remaining parts taken from reference TRBV19 and TRBJ1-2, reads DGGITQSPKYLFRKEGQNVTLSCEQNLNHDAMYWYRQDPGQGLRLIYYSQIVNDFQKGDIAEGYSVSREKKESFPLTVTSAQKNPTAFYLCASRPGGINQGLGYTFGSGTRLTVV.

The chain recombines TRBV5-6 with TRBJ2-4; the D gene is possibly TRBD1 (5 bases). CDR1 SGHDT and CDR2 YYEEEE come from the germline V gene. CDR3 length equals 16 residues. V was pared by 4 bases and J by 6 bases, with 20 bases between. The CDR3 DNA follows: TGTGCCAGCAGCCCCCTGGGGCAGGGATTAAGAAACATTCAGTACTTC. The encoded protein is CASSPLGQGLRNIQYF.

This rearrangement joins TRBV14 to TRBJ2-3; D is uncertain. This CDR3 has 16 amino acids. Germline CDR1 SGHDN, CDR2 FVKESK. Trimming stripped 0 bases from V and 3 bases from J, with 13 bases between. Written as DNA, the CDR3 is TGTGCCAGCAGCCAAGAACGAAACTTCAGGACAGATACGCAGTATTTT. It codes for CASSQERNFRTDTQYF.

A single count supports this clone. The J gene is TRBJ1-2, the V gene TRBV7-9; D not resolved. This CDR3 has 15 amino acids. Per the germline V gene, CDR1 is SEHNR and CDR2 is FQNEAQ (reference sequence). V lost 1 base to trimming and J lost 0 bases, with 9 bases between them. In nucleotides, the CDR3 is TGTGCCAGCAGCTTAGGTATGGGCGCTAACTATGGCTACACCTTC. Residues: CASSLGMGANYGYTF.